This entry lists 6 T cell receptor beta chains sequenced from one sample in a study of a mutant IDH1 vaccine in newly diagnosed glioma. Only in-frame clones appear in the TCRdb table, and some are missing; sequencing was by immunoSEQ multiplex PCR. This table holds about 32,000 clones, 78% found once. As for time point: week 35, safety follow-up. Each vaccine dose was 300 ug of mutant IDH1 20-mer peptide, with topical imiquimod. These receptors lack a known antigen. Sequenced material: PBMCs, taken from a glioma patient whose treatment included an IDH1 peptide vaccine. These TCRs come from a middle-aged woman with glioma.

This clone was recorded only once. V is TRBV5-7 and J is TRBJ2-1; 12 bases agree with TRBD1. TRBV5-7 is designated an ORF whose function remains uncertain. The CDR3 is 15 residues long. The V gene end was trimmed by 3 bases and the J gene end by 7 bases; junction bases not matched to a gene: 5. In DNA form, the CDR3 reads TGTGCCAGCAGCTGCCGGGACAGGGGGCGAAATGAGCAGTTCTTC. This codes for CASSCRDRGRNEQFF.

DNA of the CDR3: TGTGCCATCAGTGTGCGGCGGGGGGGGAGCGAGACCCAGTACTTC. Protein sequence: CAISVRRGGSETQYF. This chain links TRBV10-3 with TRBJ2-5; TRBD2 matches 9 bases. V trimming: 4 bases; J trimming: 5 bases; junction bases outside the gene matches: 8. Germline loops: CDR1 ENHRY, CDR2 SYGVKD. The CDR3 has 15 amino acids.

The chain joins TRBV10-3 to TRBJ2-5, with 15 bases aligning to TRBD2. J lost 4 bases, V lost 4 bases, and 4 bases had no gene match. There are 16 residues in the CDR3. CDR1 and CDR2 from the germline V gene are ENHRY and SYGVKD. The CDR3 loop is CAISGRTSGGGETQYF. CDR3 nucleotide sequence: TGTGCCATCAGTGGAAGGACTAGCGGGGGGGGAGAGACCCAGTACTTC.

V and J are TRBV7-2 and TRBJ1-5; D is unresolved. Trimming removed 2 bases at V and 0 bases at J, with 8 bases between. CDR3 size: 15 residues. Germline assignment: CDR1 SGHTA and CDR2 FQGNSA. The CDR3 is CASSLTADSNQPQHF. The CDR3 DNA sequence: TGTGCCAGCAGCTTAACAGCGGATAGCAATCAGCCCCAGCATTTT.

V gene TRBV6-5 combines with J gene TRBJ2-7, with D possibly matching TRBD1 (6 bases). This CDR3 region has 14 residues. Trimming left V 5 bases short and J 6 bases short, with 17 bases between. Germline assignment: CDR1 MNHEY and CDR2 SVGAGI. The CDR3 DNA follows: TGTGCCAGCAGTGCCCCGGACAGATCCATCGAGCAGTACTTC. Amino acids: CASSAPDRSIEQYF.

This clone was picked up one time. The chain links TRBV13 to TRBJ1-5; possibly TRBD1 for D (5 bases). The CDR3 loop spans 15 amino acids. Per the germline V gene, CDR1 is PRHDT and CDR2 is FYEKMQ (reference sequence). The ends were cut back, 0 bases at V and 6 bases at J, with 12 bases in the middle. CDR3 sequence: CASSLGKGDGQPQHF. The CDR3 region has the DNA TGTGCCAGCAGCTTAGGAAAAGGGGACGGTCAGCCCCAGCATTTT.